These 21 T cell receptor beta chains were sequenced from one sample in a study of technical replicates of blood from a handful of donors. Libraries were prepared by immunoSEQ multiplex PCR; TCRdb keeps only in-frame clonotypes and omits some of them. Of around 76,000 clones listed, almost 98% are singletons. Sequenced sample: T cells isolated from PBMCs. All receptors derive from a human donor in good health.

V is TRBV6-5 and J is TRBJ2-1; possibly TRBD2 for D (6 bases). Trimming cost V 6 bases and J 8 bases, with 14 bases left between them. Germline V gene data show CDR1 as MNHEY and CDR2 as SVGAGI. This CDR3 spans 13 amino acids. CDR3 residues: CASRDSGDDEQFF. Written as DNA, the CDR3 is TGTGCCAGCAGAGACTCGGGAGACGATGAGCAGTTCTTC.

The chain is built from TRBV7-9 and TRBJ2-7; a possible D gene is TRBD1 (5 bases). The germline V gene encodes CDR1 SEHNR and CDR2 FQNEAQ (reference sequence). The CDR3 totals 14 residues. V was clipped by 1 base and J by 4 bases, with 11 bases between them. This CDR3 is CASSLDAGWYEQYF. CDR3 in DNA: TGTGCCAGCAGCTTAGACGCAGGGTGGTACGAGCAGTACTTC. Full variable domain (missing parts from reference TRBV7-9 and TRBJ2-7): DTGVSQNPRHKITKRGQNVTFRCDPISEHNRLYWYRQTLGQGPEFLTYFQNEAQLEKSRLLSDRFSAERPKGSFSTLEIQRTEQGDSAMYLCASSLDAGWYEQYFGPGTRLTVT.

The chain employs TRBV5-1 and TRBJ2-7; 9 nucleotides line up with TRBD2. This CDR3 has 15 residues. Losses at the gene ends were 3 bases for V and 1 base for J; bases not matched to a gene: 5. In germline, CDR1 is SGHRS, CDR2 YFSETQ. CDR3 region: CASSSFAGGSYEQYF. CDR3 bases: TGCGCCAGCAGCTCCTTTGCGGGGGGGTCCTACGAGCAGTACTTC.

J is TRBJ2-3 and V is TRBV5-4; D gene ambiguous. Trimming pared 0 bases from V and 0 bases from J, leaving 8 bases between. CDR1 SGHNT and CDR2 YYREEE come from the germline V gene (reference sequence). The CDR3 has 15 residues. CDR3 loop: CASSLDRSSTDTQYF. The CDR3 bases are TGTGCCAGCAGCTTGGACAGATCTAGCACAGATACGCAGTATTTT.

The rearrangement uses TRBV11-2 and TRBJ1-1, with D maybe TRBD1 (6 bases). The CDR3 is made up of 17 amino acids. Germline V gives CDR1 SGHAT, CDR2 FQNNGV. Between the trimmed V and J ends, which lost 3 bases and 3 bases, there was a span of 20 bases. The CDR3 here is CASSFGDTGGSDTEAFF. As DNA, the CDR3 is TGTGCCAGCAGCTTTGGGGACACCGGAGGTTCGGACACTGAAGCTTTCTTT.

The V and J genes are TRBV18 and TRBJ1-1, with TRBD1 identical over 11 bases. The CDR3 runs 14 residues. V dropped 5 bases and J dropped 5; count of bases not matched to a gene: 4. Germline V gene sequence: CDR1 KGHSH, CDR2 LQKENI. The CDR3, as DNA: TGTGCCAGCTCAGCGGGACAGGGGGGAACTGAAGCTTTCTTT. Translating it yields CASSAGQGGTEAFF.

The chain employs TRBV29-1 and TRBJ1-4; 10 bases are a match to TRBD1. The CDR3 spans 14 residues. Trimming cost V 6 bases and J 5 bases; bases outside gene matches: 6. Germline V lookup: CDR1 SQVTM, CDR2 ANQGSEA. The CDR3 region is CSVLETGGNEKLFF. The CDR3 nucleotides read TGCAGCGTACTAGAGACAGGGGGCAATGAAAAACTGTTTTTT.

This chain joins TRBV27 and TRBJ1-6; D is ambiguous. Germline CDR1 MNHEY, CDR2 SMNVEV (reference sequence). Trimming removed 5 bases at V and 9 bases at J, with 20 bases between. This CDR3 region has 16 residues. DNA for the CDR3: TGTGCCAGCAGTCCCTTAGGCGCGGGCGGTAGTTCACCCCTCCACTTT. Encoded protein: CASSPLGAGGSSPLHF.

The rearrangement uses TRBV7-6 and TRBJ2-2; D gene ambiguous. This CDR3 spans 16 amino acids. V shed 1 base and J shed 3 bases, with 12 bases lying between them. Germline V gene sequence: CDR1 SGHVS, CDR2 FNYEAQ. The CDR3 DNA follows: TGTGCCAGCAGCTTAGTTATGGCAGATTACACCGGGGAGCTGTTTTTT. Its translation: CASSLVMADYTGELFF.

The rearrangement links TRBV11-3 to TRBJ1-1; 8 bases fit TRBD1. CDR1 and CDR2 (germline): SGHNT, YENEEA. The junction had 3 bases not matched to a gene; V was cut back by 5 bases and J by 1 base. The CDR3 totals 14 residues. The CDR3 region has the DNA TGTGCCAGCAGCCTAGGACAGGGGAACACTGAAGCTTTCTTT. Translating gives CASSLGQGNTEAFF.

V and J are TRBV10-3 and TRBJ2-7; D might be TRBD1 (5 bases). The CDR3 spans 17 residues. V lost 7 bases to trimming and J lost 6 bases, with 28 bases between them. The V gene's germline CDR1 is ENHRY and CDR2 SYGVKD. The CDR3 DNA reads TGTGCCATCACTCAATCGGCCATGGGGCAGGCTACGGGCGAGCAGTACTTC. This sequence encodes CAITQSAMGQATGEQYF.

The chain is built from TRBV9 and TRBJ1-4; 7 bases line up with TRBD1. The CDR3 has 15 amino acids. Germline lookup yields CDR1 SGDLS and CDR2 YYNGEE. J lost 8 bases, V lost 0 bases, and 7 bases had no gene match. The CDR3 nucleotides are TGTGCCAGCAGCGTAGGAACAGGGGAGTTGGAAAAACTGTTTTTT. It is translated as CASSVGTGELEKLFF.

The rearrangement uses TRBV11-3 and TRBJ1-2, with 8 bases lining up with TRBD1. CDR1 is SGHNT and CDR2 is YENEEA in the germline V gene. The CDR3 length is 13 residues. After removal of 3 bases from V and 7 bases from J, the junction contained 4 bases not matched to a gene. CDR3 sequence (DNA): TGTGCCAGCAGCTTCTTGGACAGGGCTGGCTACACCTTC. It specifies CASSFLDRAGYTF.

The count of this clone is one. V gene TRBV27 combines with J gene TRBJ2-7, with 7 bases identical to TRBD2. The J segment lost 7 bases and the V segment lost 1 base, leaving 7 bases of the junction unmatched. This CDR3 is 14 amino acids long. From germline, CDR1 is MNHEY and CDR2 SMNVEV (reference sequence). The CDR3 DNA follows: TGTGCCAGCAGTTTATTCCCTACCGGGGGGGAGCAGTACTTC. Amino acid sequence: CASSLFPTGGEQYF.

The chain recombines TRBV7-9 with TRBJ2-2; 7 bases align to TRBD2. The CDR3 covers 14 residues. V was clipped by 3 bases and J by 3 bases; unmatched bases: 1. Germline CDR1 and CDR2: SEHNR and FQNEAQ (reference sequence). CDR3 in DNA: TGTGCCAGCAGCTTGGCGGGGGACACCGGGGAGCTGTTTTTT. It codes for CASSLAGDTGELFF.

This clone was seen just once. This CDR3 reads CASSSRGIRNEQFF. CDR3 nucleotide sequence: TGTGCCAGCAGCTCACGGGGAATTCGGAATGAGCAGTTCTTC. The V gene is TRBV5-4, the J gene TRBJ2-1, with D possibly TRBD2 on 5 matching bases. This CDR3 has 14 amino acids. Germline assignment: CDR1 SGHNT and CDR2 YYREEE (reference sequence). V gave up 3 bases and J gave up 7 bases, with 14 bases separating them.

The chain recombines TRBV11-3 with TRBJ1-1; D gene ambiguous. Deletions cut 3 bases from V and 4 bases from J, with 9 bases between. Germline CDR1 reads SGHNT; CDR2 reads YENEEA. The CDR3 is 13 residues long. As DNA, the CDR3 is TGTGCCAGCAGCTTGAGGCCGGGCACTGAAGCTTTCTTT. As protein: CASSLRPGTEAFF.

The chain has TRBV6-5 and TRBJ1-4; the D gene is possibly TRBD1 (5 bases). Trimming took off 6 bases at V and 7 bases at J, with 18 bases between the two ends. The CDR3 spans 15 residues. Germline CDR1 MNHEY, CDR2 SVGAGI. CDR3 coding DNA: TGTGCCAGCAGGCCGAACCCCCAGGGAGGTGAAAAACTGTTTTTT. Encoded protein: CASRPNPQGGEKLFF.

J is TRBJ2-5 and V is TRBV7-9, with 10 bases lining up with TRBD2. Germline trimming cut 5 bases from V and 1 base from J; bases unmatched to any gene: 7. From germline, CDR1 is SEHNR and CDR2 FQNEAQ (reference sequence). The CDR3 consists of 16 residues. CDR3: CASSARLAGGQETQYF. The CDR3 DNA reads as TGTGCCAGCAGCGCCCGACTAGCGGGCGGCCAAGAGACCCAGTACTTC.

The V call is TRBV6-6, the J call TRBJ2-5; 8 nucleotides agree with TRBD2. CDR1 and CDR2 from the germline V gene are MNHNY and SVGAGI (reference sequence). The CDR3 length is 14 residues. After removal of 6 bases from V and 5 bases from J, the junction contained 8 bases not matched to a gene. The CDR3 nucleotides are TGTGCCAGCAGCCTTGGACTAGCCGCCGAGACCCAGTACTTC. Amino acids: CASSLGLAAETQYF.

CDR3 DNA: TGTGCCAGCTCGTATTTATCACGGGGCTACACCTTC. Its protein product is CASSYLSRGYTF. The chain carries TRBV28 and TRBJ1-2, with D unclear. V lost 8 bases, J lost 8 bases, and 15 bases lay in between. This CDR3 has 12 residues. Germline CDR1 MDHEN, CDR2 SYDVKM.